The subject of this entry is one TCR beta chain. Antigen unknown. The primer mix had 60 Vbeta and 13 Jbeta primers. Assay: immunoSEQ multiplex PCR; the TCRdb copy retains only in-frame clones and omits some. The sample has over 100,000 clones. This sample was taken from a study of cytomegalovirus exposure and HLA in healthy donors. Study observations and caveats: What a later analysis reportedly showed was that an Asian-associated ancestry cluster had fewer N-insertions than the roughly 670-donor mean. Roughly 170 TCR beta chains were listed as cytomegalovirus-associated.

CDR3 length equals 16 residues. Germline V CDR1 and CDR2: SGHDN, FVKESK. Germline trimming cut 5 bases from V and 3 bases from J; bases unmatched to any gene: 9. The V call is TRBV14, the J call TRBJ2-3; 9 bases fit TRBD1. The TCR comes from a woman aged 40 to 49 in good health and CMV-seropositive. The material sequenced was PBMCs. CDR3 nucleotide sequence: TGTGCCAGCAGCAATTCAAACAGGGGGCCGACAGATACGCAGTATTTT. Residues: CASSNSNRGPTDTQYF.